This is a list of T cell receptor beta chains from one sample in a study of spatial heterogeneity in lung cancer. TCRdb re-called the 5' RACE reads with MiXCR, one entry per CDR3 protein. The table shows tens of thousands of distinct CDR3 sequences, with over 9.5% occurring only once. This specimen was PBMCs, taken at follow-up. The receptors originated from a male donor with early-stage non-small cell lung cancer. Both conserved end residues are part of each CDR3. D genes are given only for firm matches. Size tells how often a clone was seen (once, few, many) or the class of an expanded clone, and some rows leave it out.

v_gene	j_gene	d_gene	abundance	CDR3nt	CDR3aa
TRBV28	TRBJ2-7	-	few	TGTGCCAGCAGTTTAGGACAGAATTCCTACGAGCAGTACTTC	CASSLGQNSYEQYF
TRBV28	TRBJ1-2	-	-	TGTGCCAGCAGTCCTCCGGGAACCTCTTATCGCTACACCTTC	CASSPPGTSYRYTF
TRBV12-3/TRBV12-4	TRBJ2-3	-	few	TGTGCCAGCAGTTTGGCAGGGACTGGCACAGATACGCAGTATTTT	CASSLAGTGTDTQYF
TRBV5-1	TRBJ1-1	TRBD1	-	TGCGCCAGCAGCTCACGACAGGGACGGAACACTGAAGCTTTCTTT	CASSSRQGRNTEAFF
TRBV14	TRBJ1-2	TRBD1	few	TGTGCCAGCAGCCAAGTCATTGGACAGGGGGACGATGGCTACACCTTC	CASSQVIGQGDDGYTF
TRBV5-4	TRBJ2-5	-	few	TGTGCCAGCAGCTTTCGAGGGGGCCAAGAGACCCAGTACTTC	CASSFRGGQETQYF
TRBV12-3/TRBV12-4	TRBJ2-5	-	many	TGTGCCAGCAGTAGACAGACTCTTCCCTTAGTGGAGACCCAGTACTTC	CASSRQTLPLVETQYF
TRBV7-9	TRBJ2-5	-	many	TGTGCCAGCAGCGCCCCCAGTGCGGTGGAGACCCAGTACTTC	CASSAPSAVETQYF
TRBV18	TRBJ1-5	-	-	TGTGCCAGCTCCCCGGGGGCGACCATGGGTCAGCCCCAGCATTTT	CASSPGATMGQPQHF
TRBV4-3	TRBJ2-5	-	-	TGCGCCAGCAGCCAAGATTACTCGAGAGAGACCCAGTACTTC	CASSQDYSRETQYF
TRBV7-8	TRBJ1-1	-	few	TGTGCCAGCAGTTCAGAGGGAATGAACACTGAAGCTTTCTTT	CASSSEGMNTEAFF
TRBV19	TRBJ2-7	-	-	TGTGCCAGTAGTAGAACTAAGAGCTCCTACGAGCAGTACTTC	CASSRTKSSYEQYF
TRBV7-2	TRBJ2-5	TRBD2	many	TGTGCCAGCAGCCTGATGACTAGCGGGAGGGCCGGGGAGACCCAGTACTTC	CASSLMTSGRAGETQYF
TRBV28	TRBJ2-3	-	few	TGTGCCAGCAGACCCCGTACAGGCACAGATACGCAGTATTTT	CASRPRTGTDTQYF
TRBV29-1	TRBJ2-3	TRBD2	many	TGCAGCGTTGAAGTAGGGACTAGTTCTAGCACAGATACGCAGTATTTT	CSVEVGTSSSTDTQYF
TRBV5-1	TRBJ2-7	TRBD1	few	TGCGCCAGCAGCTGGGGACAGGGACAGGACGAGCAGTACTTC	CASSWGQGQDEQYF
TRBV7-2	TRBJ1-1	-	few	TGTGCCAGCAGCCCGACTAGCTCTGGGCCTGAAGCTTTCTTT	CASSPTSSGPEAFF
TRBV7-2	TRBJ2-5	-	-	TGTGCCAGCAGCTTATTTCTGAGGGAGACCCAGTACTTC	CASSLFLRETQYF
TRBV7-3	TRBJ2-3	TRBD2	many	TGTGCCAGCAGCTTAACAGGACTAGCGGGATTCGGTGCAGATACGCAGTATTTT	CASSLTGLAGFGADTQYF
TRBV21-1	TRBJ1-5	-	-	TGTGCCAGCACCAAAGGACAGTCCCCTTTTCAGCCCCAGCATTTT	CASTKGQSPFQPQHF
TRBV7-2	TRBJ2-5	TRBD2	many	TGTGCCAGCAGTCTCACGACTAGCGTACAAGAGACCCAGTACTTC	CASSLTTSVQETQYF
TRBV18	TRBJ1-4	-	-	TGTGCCAGCTCCCATAAAGCAACTAATGAAAAACTGTTTTTT	CASSHKATNEKLFF
TRBV7-2	TRBJ2-3	TRBD2	many	TGTGCCAGCAGCCCCGGGGGTACTAGCGGGGGGACCACAGATACGCAGTATTTT	CASSPGGTSGGTTDTQYF
TRBV20-1	TRBJ1-1	-	-	TGCAGTGCCAAGGGGCAGATGAACACTGAAGCTTTCTTT	CSAKGQMNTEAFF
TRBV27	TRBJ1-4	TRBD1	few	TGTGCCAGCAGTTTTTCAGGGGGTAATGAAAAACTGTTTTTT	CASSFSGGNEKLFF
TRBV30	TRBJ1-5	-	many	TGTGCCTGGAGTGACGTCCCCCTGACCTTAGGGTATCAGCCCCAGCATTTT	CAWSDVPLTLGYQPQHF
TRBV7-9	TRBJ2-2	-	few	TGTGCCAGCCCGGCCGGGACGGCGAACACCGGGGAGCTGTTTTTT	CASPAGTANTGELFF
TRBV5-1	TRBJ2-1	-	-	TGCGCCAGCAGCCCGACTCCTTTGAGCTCCTACAATGAGCAGTTCTTC	CASSPTPLSSYNEQFF
TRBV5-1	TRBJ2-7	TRBD1	many	TGCGCCAGCAGCCAACCGAGGACAGGGAAATCCTACGAGCAGTACTTC	CASSQPRTGKSYEQYF